This T cell receptor beta chain was found in a study of cytomegalovirus exposure and HLA in healthy donors. This clone occurred once. V dropped 6 bases and J dropped 7 bases, with 15 bases sitting between them. Per germline, CDR1 MDHEN and CDR2 SYDVKM. The CDR3 is 13 amino acids. With 60 Vbeta and 13 Jbeta primers, the PCR was carried out. Profiled with immunoSEQ multiplex PCR; TCRdb holds only in-frame clones, not every one. The sample contains about 180,000 clones, roughly 80% of which appear only once. V and J are TRBV28 and TRBJ1-2; D gene unclear. The sample comprised PBMCs. This TCR was sampled from a man aged 40-49 years in good health and CMV-seronegative. CDR3 bases: TGTGCCAGCAGCGCGCGGTCGGGGATTGGCTACACCTTC. This codes for CASSARSGIGYTF.